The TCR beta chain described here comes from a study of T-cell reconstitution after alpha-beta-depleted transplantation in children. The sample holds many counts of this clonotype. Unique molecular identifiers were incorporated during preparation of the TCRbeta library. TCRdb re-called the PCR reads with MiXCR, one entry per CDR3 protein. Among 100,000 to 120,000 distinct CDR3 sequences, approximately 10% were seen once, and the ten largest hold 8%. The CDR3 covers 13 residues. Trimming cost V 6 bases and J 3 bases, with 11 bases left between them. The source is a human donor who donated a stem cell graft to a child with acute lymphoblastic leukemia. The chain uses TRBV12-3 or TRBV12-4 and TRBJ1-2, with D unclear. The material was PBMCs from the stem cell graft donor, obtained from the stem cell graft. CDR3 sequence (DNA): TGTGCCAGCAGGAAGGACGGACACTATGGCTACACCTTC. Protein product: CASRKDGHYGYTF.